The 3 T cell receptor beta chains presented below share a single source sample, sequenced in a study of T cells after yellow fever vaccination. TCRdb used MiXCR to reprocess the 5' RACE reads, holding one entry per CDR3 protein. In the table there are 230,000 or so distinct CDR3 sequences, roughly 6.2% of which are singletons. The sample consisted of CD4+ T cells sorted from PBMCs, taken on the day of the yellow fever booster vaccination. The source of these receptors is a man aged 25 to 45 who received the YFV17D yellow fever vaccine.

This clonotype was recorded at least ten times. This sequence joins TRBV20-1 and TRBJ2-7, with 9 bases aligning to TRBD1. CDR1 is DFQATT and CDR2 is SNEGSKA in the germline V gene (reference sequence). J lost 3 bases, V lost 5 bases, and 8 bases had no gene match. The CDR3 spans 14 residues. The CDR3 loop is CSAPSGQGYYEQYF. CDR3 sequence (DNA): TGCAGTGCTCCTTCGGGACAGGGATACTACGAGCAGTACTTC.

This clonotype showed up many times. CDR3 in DNA: TGTGCCAGCAGTTCCCCAGGGAGCGGAAACACCATATATTTT. Translated: CASSSPGSGNTIYF. The V call is TRBV12-3 or TRBV12-4, the J call TRBJ1-3; TRBD1 is a possible D gene (5 bases). The length of the CDR3 is 14 residues. Trimming cost V 4 bases and J 4 bases, with 11 bases left between them.

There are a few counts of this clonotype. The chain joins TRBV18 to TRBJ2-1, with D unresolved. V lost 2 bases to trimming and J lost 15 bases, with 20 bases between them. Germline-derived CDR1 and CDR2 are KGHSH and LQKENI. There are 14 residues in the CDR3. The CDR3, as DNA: TGTGCCAGCTCACCAAAGTGGCTTCCCCTGGTGGCGTTCTTC. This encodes CASSPKWLPLVAFF. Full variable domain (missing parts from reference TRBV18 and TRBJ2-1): NAGVMQNPRHLVRRRGQEARLRCSPMKGHSHVYWYRQLPEEGLKFMVYLQKENIIDESGMPKERFSAEFPKEGPSILRIQQVVRGDSAAYFCASSPKWLPLVAFFGPGTRLTVL.